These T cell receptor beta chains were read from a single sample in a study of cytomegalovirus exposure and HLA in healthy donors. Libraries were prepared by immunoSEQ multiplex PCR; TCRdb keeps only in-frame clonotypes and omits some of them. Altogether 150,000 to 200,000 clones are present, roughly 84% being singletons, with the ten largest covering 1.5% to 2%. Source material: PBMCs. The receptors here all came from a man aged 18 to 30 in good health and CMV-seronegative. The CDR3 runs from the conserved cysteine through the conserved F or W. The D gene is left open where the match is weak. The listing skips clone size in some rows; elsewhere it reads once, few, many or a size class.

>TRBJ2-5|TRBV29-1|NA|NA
CSVVGGGETQYF
TGCAGCGTTGTGGGGGGGGGCGAGACCCAGTACTTC
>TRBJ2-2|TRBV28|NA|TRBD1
CASSPLRGLIAGELFF
TGTGCCAGCAGTCCGCTCAGGGGGCTTATCGCCGGGGAGCTGTTTTTT
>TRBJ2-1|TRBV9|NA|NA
CASSVPGQGSYNEQFF
TGTGCCAGCAGCGTACCAGGGCAAGGGTCCTACAATGAGCAGTTCTTC
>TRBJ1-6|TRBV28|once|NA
CASSLSLRGSLHF
TGTGCCAGCAGCCTTTCCCTCAGGGGATCCCTCCACTTT
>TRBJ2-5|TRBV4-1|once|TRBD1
CASSQWSGTGLQETQYF
TGCGCCAGCAGCCAATGGTCCGGGACAGGGTTGCAGGAGACCCAGTACTTC
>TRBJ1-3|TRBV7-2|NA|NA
CASSYTGGNTIYF
TGTGCCAGCAGTTATACAGGGGGAAACACCATATATTTT
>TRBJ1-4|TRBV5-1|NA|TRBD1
CASSLGGQGEKLFF
TGCGCCAGCAGCCTAGGGGGACAGGGTGAAAAACTGTTTTTT
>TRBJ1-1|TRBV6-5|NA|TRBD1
CASSYSGTGTEAFF
TGTGCCAGCAGTTATTCCGGGACAGGGACTGAAGCTTTCTTT
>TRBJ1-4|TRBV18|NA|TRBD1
CASSPGQESEKLFF
TGTGCCAGCTCACCCGGACAGGAGTCAGAAAAACTGTTTTTT
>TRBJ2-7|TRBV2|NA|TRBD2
CASNVAGGQTYEQYF
TGTGCCAGCAACGTGGCGGGGGGACAAACCTACGAGCAGTACTTC
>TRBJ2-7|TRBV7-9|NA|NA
CASSPRAGADEQYF
TGTGCCAGCAGCCCTCGCGCCGGAGCGGACGAGCAGTACTTC
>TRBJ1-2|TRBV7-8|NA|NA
CASSASLGSGYGYTF
TGTGCCAGCAGCGCTAGCCTGGGATCGGGCTATGGCTACACCTTC
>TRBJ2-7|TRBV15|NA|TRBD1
CATSREQGAGYEQYF
TGTGCCACCAGCAGAGAACAGGGGGCCGGCTACGAGCAGTACTTC
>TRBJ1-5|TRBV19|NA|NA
CASSMGGEAGRDQPQHF
TGTGCCAGTAGTATGGGGGGAGAGGCAGGGAGGGATCAGCCCCAGCATTTT
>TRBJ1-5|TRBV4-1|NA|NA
CASSQIVAGQPQHF
TGCGCCAGCAGCCAAATAGTAGCGGGCCAGCCCCAGCATTTT
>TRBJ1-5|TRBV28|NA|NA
CASSKEGIQPQHF
TGTGCCAGCAGCAAGGAGGGGATTCAGCCCCAGCATTTT
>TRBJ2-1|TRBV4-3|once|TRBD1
CASSQDRHGTGGLARGNEQFF
TGCGCCAGCAGCCAAGATAGGCATGGGACAGGGGGGCTAGCCCGGGGCAATGAGCAGTTCTTC
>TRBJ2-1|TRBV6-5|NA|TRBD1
CASRANGQVHNEQFF
TGTGCCAGCAGGGCCAACGGACAGGTCCACAATGAGCAGTTCTTC
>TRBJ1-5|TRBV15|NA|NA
CATGSNQPQHF
TGTGCCACCGGCAGCAATCAGCCCCAGCATTTT
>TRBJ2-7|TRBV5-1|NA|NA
CASSLDSEGYGSYEQYF
TGCGCCAGCAGCTTGGATAGTGAGGGTTACGGGTCTTACGAGCAGTACTTC
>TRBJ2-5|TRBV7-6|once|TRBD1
CAILGTGTQETQYF
TGTGCCATCCTCGGGACAGGGACCCAAGAGACCCAGTACTTC
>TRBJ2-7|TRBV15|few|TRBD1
CATSVRTGGYEQYF
TGTGCCACCAGCGTTAGGACAGGGGGCTACGAGCAGTACTTC
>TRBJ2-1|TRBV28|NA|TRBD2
CASTVLGLSGTSGSNEQFF
TGTGCCAGCACCGTTTTGGGGTTATCTGGGACTAGCGGGAGCAATGAGCAGTTCTTC
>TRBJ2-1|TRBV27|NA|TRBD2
CASSLTSGNDEQFF
TGTGCCAGCAGTTTAACTAGCGGGAACGATGAGCAGTTCTTC
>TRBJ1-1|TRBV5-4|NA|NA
CASSWGRAEAFF
TGTGCCAGCAGCTGGGGGAGGGCTGAAGCTTTCTTT
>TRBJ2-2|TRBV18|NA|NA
CASSQKRTEDTGELFF
TGTGCCAGCTCACAAAAGCGGACAGAGGACACCGGGGAGCTGTTTTTT
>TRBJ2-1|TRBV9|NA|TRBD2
CASSVDRASGRFHNEQFF
TGTGCCAGCAGCGTAGATCGGGCTAGCGGGAGGTTCCACAATGAGCAGTTCTTC
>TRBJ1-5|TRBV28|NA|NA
CASISGQGSQPQHF
TGTGCCAGCATATCCGGGCAGGGAAGTCAGCCCCAGCATTTT
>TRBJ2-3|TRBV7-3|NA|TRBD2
CASSPGLETDTQYF
TGTGCCAGCAGCCCTGGACTAGAGACAGATACGCAGTATTTT
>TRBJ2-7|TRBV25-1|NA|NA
CASRKGGTDYEQYF
TGTGCCAGCCGAAAAGGGGGGACAGATTACGAGCAGTACTTC
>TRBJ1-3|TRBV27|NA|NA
CASSGGTDTIYF
TGTGCCAGCAGTGGGGGGACGGACACCATATATTTT
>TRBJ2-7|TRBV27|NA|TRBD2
CASSFLGGTYEQYF
TGTGCCAGCAGTTTTTTGGGGGGGACCTACGAGCAGTACTTC
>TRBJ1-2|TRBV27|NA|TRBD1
CASSLSGQGNGYTF
TGTGCCAGCAGTTTATCGGGACAGGGTAATGGCTACACCTTC
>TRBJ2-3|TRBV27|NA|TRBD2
CASSLEGLAGGRDTQYF
TGTGCCAGCAGTTTGGAAGGACTAGCGGGAGGGAGAGATACGCAGTATTTT
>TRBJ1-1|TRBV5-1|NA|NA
CASNDPNRDLNTEAFF
TGCGCCAGCAACGACCCAAACAGGGACCTGAACACTGAAGCTTTCTTT
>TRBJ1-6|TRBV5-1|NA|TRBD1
CASSSQGVDSPLHF
TGCGCCAGCAGCTCACAGGGGGTGGATTCACCCCTCCACTTT
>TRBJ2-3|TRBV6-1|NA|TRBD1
CASSEERTGQYF
TGTGCCAGCAGTGAAGAACGGACAGGGCAGTATTTT
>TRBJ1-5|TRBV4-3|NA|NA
CASSQALADNQPQHF
TGCGCCAGCAGCCAAGCTCTGGCAGATAATCAGCCCCAGCATTTT
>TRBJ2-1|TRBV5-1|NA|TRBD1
CASSLSGTASYNEQFF
TGCGCCAGCAGCTTATCCGGGACAGCCTCCTACAATGAGCAGTTCTTC
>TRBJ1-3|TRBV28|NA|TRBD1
CASETGGAGNTIYF
TGTGCCAGCGAAACAGGGGGTGCCGGAAACACCATATATTTT
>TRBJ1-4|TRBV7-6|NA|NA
CASSLGAETHGEKLFF
TGTGCCAGCAGCTTAGGGGCAGAGACACACGGTGAAAAACTGTTTTTT
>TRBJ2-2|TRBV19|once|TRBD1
CASRIPGQGPGELFF
TGTGCCAGCAGGATACCGGGACAGGGGCCCGGGGAGCTGTTTTTT
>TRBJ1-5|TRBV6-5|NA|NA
CASTTGGQAAQHF
TGTGCCAGCACCACTGGGGGACAAGCAGCCCAGCATTTT
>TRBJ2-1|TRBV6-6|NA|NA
CATSLVRGNEQFF
TGTGCCACCTCACTAGTTCGGGGCAATGAGCAGTTCTTC
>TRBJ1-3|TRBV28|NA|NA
CASSRTGGSGNTIYF
TGTGCCAGCAGCCGTACGGGTGGCTCTGGAAACACCATATATTTT
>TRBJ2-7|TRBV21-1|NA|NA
CASSNPDRAYEQYF
TGTGCCAGCAGCAATCCGGACAGGGCCTACGAGCAGTACTTC
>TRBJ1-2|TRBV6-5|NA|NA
CASSGRQGLGYTF
TGTGCCAGCAGCGGGAGGCAGGGGCTCGGCTACACCTTC
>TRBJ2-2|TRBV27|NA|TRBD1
CASSPTGVGTVGELFF
TGTGCCAGCAGTCCTACAGGGGTAGGAACTGTCGGGGAGCTGTTTTTT
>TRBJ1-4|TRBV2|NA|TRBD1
CASSPGTGGNEKLFF
TGTGCCAGCAGTCCCGGGACAGGGGGTAATGAAAAACTGTTTTTT